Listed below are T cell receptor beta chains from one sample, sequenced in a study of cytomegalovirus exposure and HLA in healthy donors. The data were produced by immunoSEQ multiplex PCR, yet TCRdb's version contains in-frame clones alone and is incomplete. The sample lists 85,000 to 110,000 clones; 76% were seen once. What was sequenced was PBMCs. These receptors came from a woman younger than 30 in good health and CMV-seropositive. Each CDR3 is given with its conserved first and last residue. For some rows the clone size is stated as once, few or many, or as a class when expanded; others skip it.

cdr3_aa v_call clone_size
CASSFTGRSQETQYF TRBV27 -
CASKFRETQYF TRBV6-6 -
CASSHQGGERTEAFF TRBV9 few
CASSQGEGISYEQYF TRBV4-1 -
CASSLAGRRLAAYEQYF TRBV5-1 -
CASSPPSGRMPLHF TRBV5-6 -
CASSEPGISYGYTF TRBV25-1 -
CASSSARQGAYGYTF TRBV27 -
CASNPRQGDYGYTF TRBV5-1 -
CATSNRAETQYF TRBV15 -
CATSGRQGPFREQYF TRBV15 -
CASSLIAGTDTQYF TRBV7-3 -
CASSLGLAGSTDTQYF TRBV27 -
CASSERGGGTTSNEKLFF TRBV6-1 -